The subject of this entry is one T cell receptor (beta chain). The target antigen is unknown. Primers included in the PCR were 60 Vbeta and 13 Jbeta primers. TCRdb keeps only in-frame clones here, not all; method: immunoSEQ multiplex PCR. The repertoire holds some 210,000 clones, with about 83% as singletons. Participants comprised healthy donors of bone marrow. This entry is derived from a study of cytomegalovirus exposure and HLA in healthy donors. Study-wide results and limits: The authors confirmed in vitro that three CMV-associated chains were specific for CMV antigens. Presence/absence comparisons presumed near-even sequencing depth among donors.

Germline CDR1 reads SQVTM; CDR2 reads ANQGSEA. There are 13 residues in the CDR3. This receptor was taken from a woman in her forties or fifties in good health and CMV-seropositive. Sequenced material: PBMCs. The genes are TRBV29-1 and TRBJ2-5; tentative D call: TRBD2 (5 bases). With the DNA end fitting TRBJ2-7 better, the J assignment may be wrong. In DNA form, the CDR3 reads TGCAGCGTAGCGTCCCTTAGCGTCTACGAGCAGTACTTC. Its protein product is CSVASLSVYEQYF.